This TCR beta chain was obtained from a study of T cells in Graves' hyperthyroidism and ophthalmopathy. This clonotype was detected many times. The germline V and J ends were trimmed by 4 bases and 7 bases, with 14 bases remaining between them. The CDR3 is 14 amino acids. CDR1 MNHEY and CDR2 SVGEGT come from the germline V gene. RNA transcripts provided the source from which TCR beta CDR3 regions were amplified. During a first-round RT-PCR of the TCR CDR3, the HTBI primer set was used. TCRdb ran MiXCR on the multiplex PCR reads and lists one entry per CDR3 protein. The profile covers 700,000 or so distinct CDR3 sequences, with about 14% appearing a single time and roughly an eighth taken by the ten largest.

The chain uses TRBV6-2 or TRBV6-3 and TRBJ1-5; D perhaps matches TRBD1 (5 bases). Sequencing was carried out using blood. This receptor was obtained from a woman in her forties or fifties with Graves' ophthalmopathy. This chain's CDR3 is CASSFSRGRQPQHF. In DNA form, the CDR3 reads TGTGCCAGCAGTTTCAGCCGGGGGAGGCAGCCCCAGCATTTT.